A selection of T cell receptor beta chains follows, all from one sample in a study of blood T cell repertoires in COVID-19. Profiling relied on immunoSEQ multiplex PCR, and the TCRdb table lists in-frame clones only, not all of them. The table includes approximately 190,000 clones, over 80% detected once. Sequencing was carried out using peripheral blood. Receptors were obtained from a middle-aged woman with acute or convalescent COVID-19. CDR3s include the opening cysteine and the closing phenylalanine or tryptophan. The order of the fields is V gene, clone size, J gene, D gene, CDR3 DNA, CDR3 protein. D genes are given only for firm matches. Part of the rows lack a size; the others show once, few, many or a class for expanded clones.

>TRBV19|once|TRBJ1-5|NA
TGTGCCAGTAGTATAGGTGGGAGGGGTTTCGGCCAGCCCCAGCATTTT
CASSIGGRGFGQPQHF
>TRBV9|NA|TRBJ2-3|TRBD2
TGTGCCAGCACCGGTGCTCCGGGGGGGCGGGGAGATACGCAGTATTTT
CASTGAPGGRGDTQYF
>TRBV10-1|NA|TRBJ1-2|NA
TGCGCCAGCAGTGAGAAATTGGGACAATACTATGGCTACACCTTC
CASSEKLGQYYGYTF
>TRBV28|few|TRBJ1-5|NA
TGTGCCAGCAGTTTTCCTCCCAATCAGCCCCAGCATTTT
CASSFPPNQPQHF
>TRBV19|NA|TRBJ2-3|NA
TGTGCCAGTAGTCCGGGACATAGCACAGATACGCAGTATTTT
CASSPGHSTDTQYF
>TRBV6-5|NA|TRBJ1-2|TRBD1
TGTGCCAGCAGGGGACAGGGCGGTGGCTACACCTTC
CASRGQGGGYTF
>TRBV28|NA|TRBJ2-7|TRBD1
TGTGCCAGCAGGCCCTTACAGGGGGCCGAGCAGTACTTC
CASRPLQGAEQYF
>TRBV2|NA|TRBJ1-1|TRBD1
TGTGCCACCCGACAGGGGGTGTACACTGAAGCTTTCTTT
CATRQGVYTEAFF
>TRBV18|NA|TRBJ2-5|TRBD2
TGTGCCAGCTCCGGAATGGCGGGGGGGCTAGAGACCCAGTACTTC
CASSGMAGGLETQYF
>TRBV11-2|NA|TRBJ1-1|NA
TGTGCCAGCAGCCAGATGAACACTGAAGCTTTCTTT
CASSQMNTEAFF
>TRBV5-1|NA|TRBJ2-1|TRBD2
TGCGCCAGCAGCTTTGGTGGCACCGATGGCGGACTAGCGGGAGATAAGTTCTTC
CASSFGGTDGGLAGDKFF
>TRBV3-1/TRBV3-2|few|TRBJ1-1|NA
TGTGCCAGCAGCCAGTGGGCCGGGGGGGCGAGATTCCTGAACACTGAAGCTTTCTTT
CASSQWAGGARFLNTEAFF
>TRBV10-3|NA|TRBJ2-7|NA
TGTGCCATCAGTGAGTCGGCAACTAGCTCCTACGAGCAGTACTTC
CAISESATSSYEQYF
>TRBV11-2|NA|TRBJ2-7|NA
TGTGCCAGCAGCTTAGGAGTTTCCTACGAGCAGTACTTC
CASSLGVSYEQYF
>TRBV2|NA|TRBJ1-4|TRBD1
TGTGCCAGCAGCCCGGGACAGGGATTGAGGGAAAAACTGTTTTTT
CASSPGQGLREKLFF